Below are 22 T cell receptor beta chains sequenced from a single sample in a study of T cell repertoires in cytomegalovirus infection. TCRdb processed the reads anew with MiXCR; each CDR3 protein has one entry. The data contain about 360,000 distinct CDR3 sequences, 15% to 20% of them seen just once; the ten biggest clones take up roughly 8.7%. The sequenced sample was PBMCs. These receptors were obtained from a human donor in good health (CMV status not recorded). Some clones in this sample may be carry-over from other donors' samples.

This clonotype was picked up a small number of times. This chain joins TRBV12-3 or TRBV12-4 and TRBJ1-6; no clear D gene. CDR3 length equals 13 residues. Between the trimmed V and J ends, which lost 6 bases and 8 bases, there was a span of 11 bases. Here the CDR3 reads CASSRKTDSPLHF. Here the CDR3 DNA reads TGTGCCAGCAGCCGCAAAACAGATTCACCCCTCCACTTT.

This clonotype was recorded a few times. This sequence joins TRBV6-5 and TRBJ2-7, with D possibly being TRBD1 or TRBD2 (5 bases each). CDR1 and CDR2 (germline): MNHEY, SVGAGI. Trimming pared 5 bases from V and 4 bases from J, leaving 12 bases between. The CDR3 consists of 13 residues. The CDR3 sequence: CASSKGPIYEQYF. In DNA form, the CDR3 reads TGTGCCAGCAGTAAGGGACCGATTTACGAGCAGTACTTC.

This clonotype was seen ten or more times. This chain links TRBV19 with TRBJ1-4; D gene uncertain. Germline V gene sequence: CDR1 LNHDA, CDR2 SQIVND (reference sequence). The CDR3 extends over 14 amino acids. V was clipped by 5 bases and J by 0 bases, with 7 bases between them. The CDR3, as DNA: TGTGCCAGTAGTTTCGATGCAACTAATGAAAAACTGTTTTTT. Protein: CASSFDATNEKLFF.

This clonotype appeared a few times. The CDR3 coding sequence is TGTGCCAGTAGTAGTGGGGCCGGGGAAGATACGCAGTATTTT. It translates to CASSSGAGEDTQYF. The chain couples TRBV19 to TRBJ2-3, with D perhaps matching TRBD1 or TRBD2 (5 bases each). V shed 4 bases and J shed 5 bases, with 13 bases lying between them. Germline CDR1 is LNHDA and CDR2 is SQIVND (reference sequence). The CDR3 is 14 amino acids.

The CDR3 sequence is CASRLAGTGDTEAFF. For the CDR3, the DNA is TGTGCCAGCAGATTGGCCGGGACAGGGGACACTGAAGCTTTCTTT. This rearrangement joins TRBV12-3 or TRBV12-4 to TRBJ1-1, with TRBD1 matching 10 bases. V lost 6 bases to trimming and J lost 3 bases; unmatched junction nucleotides: 7. This CDR3 contains 15 residues.

The J gene is TRBJ2-4, the V gene TRBV20-1, with a tentative D call TRBD2 (5 bases). The CDR3 is made up of 12 amino acids. Trimming shortened V by 5 bases and J by 5 bases, and 10 bases separated the two germline ends. Germline values: CDR1 DFQATT, CDR2 SNEGSKA (reference sequence). This chain's CDR3 is CSAFGMENIQYF. The CDR3 region has the DNA TGCAGTGCTTTCGGGATGGAAAACATTCAGTACTTC.

This clonotype was observed many times. CDR3: CASSLAAGNYGYTF. The CDR3, as DNA: TGTGCCAGCAGCTTAGCCGCGGGTAACTATGGCTACACCTTC. This chain joins TRBV7-8 and TRBJ1-2; D remains unclear. The CDR3 is made up of 14 amino acids. Trimming took off 0 bases at V and 1 base at J, with 6 bases between the two ends. The V gene's germline CDR1 is SGHVS and CDR2 FQNEAQ.

This clonotype was seen only a few times. V usage is TRBV10-3 and J usage is TRBJ1-2; the D is unclear. Germline CDR1 and CDR2: ENHRY and SYGVKD. This CDR3 region has 12 residues. The germline V and J ends were trimmed by 0 bases and 6 bases, with 5 bases remaining between them. The CDR3 nucleotides are TGTGCCATCAGTGAGTCAGGCCATGGCTACACCTTC. This translates into CAISESGHGYTF.

This chain uses TRBV20-1 with TRBJ2-1, with D perhaps assigned TRBD1 or TRBD2 (5 bases each). CDR1 DFQATT and CDR2 SNEGSKA come from the germline V gene (reference sequence). CDR3 length: 16 amino acids. The V gene lost 0 bases and the J gene lost 2 bases, with 14 bases spanning the gap. The CDR3 sequence: CSARDVGTATYNEQFF. The CDR3 DNA reads as TGCAGTGCTAGAGATGTTGGGACCGCTACCTACAATGAGCAGTTCTTC.

This clonotype has only a few counts. The chain uses TRBV7-6 and TRBJ1-1; D remains ambiguous. The CDR3 length is 20 residues. Trimming took 1 base from V and 2 from J, leaving 26 bases between them. Germline CDR1 SGHVS, CDR2 FNYEAQ. CDR3 loop: CASSLGEGAGYELCNTEAFF. CDR3 sequence (DNA): TGTGCCAGCAGCTTAGGTGAGGGTGCAGGCTATGAACTGTGTAACACTGAAGCTTTCTTT.

This clonotype has more than one count but fewer than ten. This chain joins TRBV27 and TRBJ1-6; 7 positions match TRBD1. Looked up from germline, CDR1 is MNHEY and CDR2 is SMNVEV (reference sequence). With 6 bases clipped from V and 0 bases from J, the junction kept 5 bases outside the gene matches. The CDR3 runs to 16 residues. The CDR3 region has the DNA TGTGCCAGCAGAGGGGACAGTAGCTCCTATAATTCACCCCTCCACTTT. Protein: CASRGDSSSYNSPLHF.

The chain uses TRBV13 and TRBJ2-3; the D gene is possibly TRBD2 (6 bases). The V end lost 4 bases, the J end lost 0 bases, and 14 bases lay between the germline ends. CDR3 length: 16 residues. Per the germline V gene, CDR1 is PRHDT and CDR2 is FYEKMQ (reference sequence). For the CDR3, the DNA is TGTGCCAGCAGCTGGAAAACCGGGACTAGCACAGATACGCAGTATTTT. This sequence encodes CASSWKTGTSTDTQYF.

This clonotype has just a few counts. V gene TRBV5-4 combines with J gene TRBJ2-2; the match to TRBD1 covers 9 bases. The V gene's germline CDR1 is SGHNT and CDR2 YYREEE (reference sequence). The CDR3 has 17 residues. With 6 bases clipped from V and 5 bases from J, the junction kept 14 bases outside the gene matches. CDR3: CASTQAGTGLYTGELFF. The CDR3 nucleotides are TGTGCCAGCACCCAAGCCGGGACAGGGCTATATACCGGGGAGCTGTTTTTT.

The chain recombines TRBV7-2 with TRBJ2-1; no clear D. The CDR3 totals 17 residues. Trimming pared 1 base from V and 0 bases from J, leaving 13 bases between. Germline V gene sequence: CDR1 SGHTA, CDR2 FQGNSA. CDR3 sequence reads: CASSLVGRLSSYNEQFF. CDR3 nucleotide sequence: TGTGCCAGCAGCTTAGTTGGTCGGCTTTCCTCCTACAATGAGCAGTTCTTC.

This clonotype has a handful of counts. The CDR3 region is CASSQEGTVGQYF. Here the CDR3 DNA reads TGTGCCAGCAGCCAAGAAGGAACGGTCGGGCAGTATTTT. The chain combines TRBV3-1 with TRBJ2-3; no clear D gene. CDR3 length: 13 amino acids. V dropped 0 bases and J dropped 11 bases, with 12 bases sitting between them. Looked up from germline, CDR1 is LGHDT and CDR2 is YNNKEL (reference sequence).

In its sample, this clonotype was seen a few times. This chain joins TRBV2 and TRBJ2-3; no firm D call. The V gene's germline CDR1 is SNHLY and CDR2 FYNNEI. The CDR3 runs to 14 residues. Trimming stripped 0 bases from V and 4 bases from J, with 8 bases between. This CDR3 is CASSEASRADTQYF. The CDR3 DNA is TGTGCCAGCAGTGAAGCAAGCCGGGCAGATACGCAGTATTTT.

The chain carries TRBV12-3 or TRBV12-4 and TRBJ1-2; D is possibly TRBD1 (6 bases). Trimming removed 5 bases at V and 4 bases at J, with 17 bases between. The CDR3 spans 15 residues. CDR3 nucleotides: TGTGCCAGCAGTCCGGGTTCGGGGGGCCGCTATGGCTACACCTTC. It codes for CASSPGSGGRYGYTF.

This clonotype was observed a few times. The chain employs TRBV6-2 or TRBV6-3 and TRBJ1-2; D remains ambiguous. With 5 bases removed from V and 5 bases from J, the gap between germline ends came to 18 bases. The CDR3 totals 15 residues. CDR1 and CDR2 from the germline V gene are MNHEY and SVGEGT. CDR3 protein: CASSLDMDGRYGYTF. Here the CDR3 DNA reads TGTGCCAGCAGTCTCGACATGGACGGACGATATGGCTACACCTTC.

This clonotype was detected many times. This rearrangement joins TRBV7-2 to TRBJ1-6, with TRBD1 matching over 7 bases. The germline CDR1 and CDR2 sequences are SGHTA and FQGNSA. The CDR3 totals 15 residues. Germline trimming cut 4 bases from V and 7 bases from J; bases unmatched to any gene: 7. For the CDR3, the DNA is TGTGCCAGCAGCTCGCAAGGGACAGTGAATTCACCCCTCCACTTT. This codes for CASSSQGTVNSPLHF.

The chain combines TRBV7-2 with TRBJ2-5; D is perhaps TRBD1 (6 bases). Deletions cut 2 bases from V and 5 bases from J, with 15 bases between. The CDR3 runs 15 residues. Germline V gene data show CDR1 as SGHTA and CDR2 as FQGNSA. CDR3 bases: TGTGCCAGCAGCTTAATCGCAGGGGCGGCGGAGACCCAGTACTTC. It is translated as CASSLIAGAAETQYF.

This clonotype was picked up a small number of times. The chain uses TRBV4-2 and TRBJ1-1; no firm D call. The CDR3 is made up of 17 amino acids. The ends were cut back, 0 bases at V and 2 bases at J, with 16 bases in the middle. In germline, CDR1 is LGHNA, CDR2 YNFKEQ. The CDR3: CASSQEINYPGNTEAFF. CDR3 DNA sequence: TGTGCCAGCAGCCAAGAAATTAATTACCCGGGAAACACTGAAGCTTTCTTT.

The V gene is TRBV7-2, the J gene TRBJ2-3, with 12 bases that match TRBD2. The trim removed 5 bases at V and 14 bases at J, leaving 5 bases unmatched. CDR1 is SGHTA, CDR2 FQGNSA, per germline. The CDR3 is 12 residues long. CDR3 DNA: TGTGCCAGCAGCCCTAGCGGGGGGGCCCCGTATTTT. Protein sequence: CASSPSGGAPYF.